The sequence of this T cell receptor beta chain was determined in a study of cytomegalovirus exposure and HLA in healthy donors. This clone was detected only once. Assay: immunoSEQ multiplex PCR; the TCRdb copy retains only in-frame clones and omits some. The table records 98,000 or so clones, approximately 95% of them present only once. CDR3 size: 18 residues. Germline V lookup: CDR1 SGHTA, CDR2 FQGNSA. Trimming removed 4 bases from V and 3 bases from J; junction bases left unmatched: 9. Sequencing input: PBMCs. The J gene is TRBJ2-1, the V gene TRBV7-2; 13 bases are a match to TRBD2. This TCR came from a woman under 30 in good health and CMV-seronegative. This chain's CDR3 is CASSWKPTSGGYYNEQFF. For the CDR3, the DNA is TGTGCCAGCAGCTGGAAACCGACTAGCGGGGGGTACTACAATGAGCAGTTCTTC. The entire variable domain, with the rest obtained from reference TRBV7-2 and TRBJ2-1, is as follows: GAGVSQSPSNKVTEKGKDVELRCDPISGHTALYWYRQSLGQGLEFLIYFQGNSAPDKSGLPSDRFSAERTGGSVSTLTIQRTQQEDSAVYLCASSWKPTSGGYYNEQFFGPGTRLTVL.